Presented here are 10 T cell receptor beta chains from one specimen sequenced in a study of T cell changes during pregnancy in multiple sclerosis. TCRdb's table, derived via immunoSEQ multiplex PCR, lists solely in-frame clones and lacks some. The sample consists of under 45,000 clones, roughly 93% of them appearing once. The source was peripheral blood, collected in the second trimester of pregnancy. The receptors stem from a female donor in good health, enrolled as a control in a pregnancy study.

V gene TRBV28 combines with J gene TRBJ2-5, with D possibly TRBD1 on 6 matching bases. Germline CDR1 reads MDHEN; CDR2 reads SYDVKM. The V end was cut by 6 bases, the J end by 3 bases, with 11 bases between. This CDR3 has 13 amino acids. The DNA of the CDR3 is TGTGCCAGCAGCTCGTCAGGGGAAGAGACCCAGTACTTC. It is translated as CASSSSGEETQYF.

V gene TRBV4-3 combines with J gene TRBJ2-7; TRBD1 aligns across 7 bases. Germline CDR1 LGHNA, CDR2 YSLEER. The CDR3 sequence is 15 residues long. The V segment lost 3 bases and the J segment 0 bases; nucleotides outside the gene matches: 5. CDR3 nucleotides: TGCGCCAGCAGCCATCGACAGGGCGTCTCCTACGAGCAGTACTTC. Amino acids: CASSHRQGVSYEQYF.

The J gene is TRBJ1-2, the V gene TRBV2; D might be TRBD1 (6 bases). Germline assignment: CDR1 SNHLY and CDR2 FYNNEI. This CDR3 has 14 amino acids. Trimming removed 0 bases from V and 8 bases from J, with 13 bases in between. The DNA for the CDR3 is TGTGCCAGCAGTGAAGCTACCAGGGGAGAAGGCTACACCTTC. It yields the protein CASSEATRGEGYTF.

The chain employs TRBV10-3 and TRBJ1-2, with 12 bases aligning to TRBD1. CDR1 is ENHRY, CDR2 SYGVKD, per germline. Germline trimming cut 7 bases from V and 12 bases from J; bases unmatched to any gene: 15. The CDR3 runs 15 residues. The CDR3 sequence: CAINPPGQGASPHTF. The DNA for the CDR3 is TGTGCCATCAACCCTCCGGGACAGGGGGCGAGTCCCCACACCTTC.

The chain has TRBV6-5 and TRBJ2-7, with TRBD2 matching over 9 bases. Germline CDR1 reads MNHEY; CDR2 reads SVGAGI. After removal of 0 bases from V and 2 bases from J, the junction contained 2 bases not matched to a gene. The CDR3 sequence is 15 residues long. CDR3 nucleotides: TGTGCCAGCAGTTACTCAGCGGGGGGTCCCTACGAGCAGTACTTC. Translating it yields CASSYSAGGPYEQYF.

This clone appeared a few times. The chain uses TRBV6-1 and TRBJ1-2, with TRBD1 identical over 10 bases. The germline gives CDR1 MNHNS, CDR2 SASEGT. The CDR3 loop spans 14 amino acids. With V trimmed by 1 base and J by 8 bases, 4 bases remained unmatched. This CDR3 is CASSEGQGAEGYTF. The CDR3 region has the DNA TGTGCCAGCAGTGAAGGACAGGGGGCGGAGGGCTACACCTTC.

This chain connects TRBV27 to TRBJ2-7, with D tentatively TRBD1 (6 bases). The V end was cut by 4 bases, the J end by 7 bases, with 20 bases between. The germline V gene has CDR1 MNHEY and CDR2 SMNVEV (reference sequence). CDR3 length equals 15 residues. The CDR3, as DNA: TGTGCCAGCAGTTCTCCCGGGACACCCGGCCAGGAGCAGTACTTC. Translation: CASSSPGTPGQEQYF.

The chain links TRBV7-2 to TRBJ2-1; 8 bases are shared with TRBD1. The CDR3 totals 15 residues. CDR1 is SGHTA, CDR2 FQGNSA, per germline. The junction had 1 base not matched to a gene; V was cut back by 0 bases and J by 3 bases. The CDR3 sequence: CASSLARGLYNEQFF. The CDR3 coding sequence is TGTGCCAGCAGCTTAGCCAGGGGGCTCTACAATGAGCAGTTCTTC.

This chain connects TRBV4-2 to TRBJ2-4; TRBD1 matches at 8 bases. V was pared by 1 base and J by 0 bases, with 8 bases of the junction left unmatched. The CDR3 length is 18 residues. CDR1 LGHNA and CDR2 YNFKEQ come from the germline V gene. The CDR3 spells CASSQVPQGVLAKNIQYF. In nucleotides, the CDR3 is TGTGCCAGCAGCCAAGTCCCACAGGGGGTTCTAGCCAAAAACATTCAGTACTTC.

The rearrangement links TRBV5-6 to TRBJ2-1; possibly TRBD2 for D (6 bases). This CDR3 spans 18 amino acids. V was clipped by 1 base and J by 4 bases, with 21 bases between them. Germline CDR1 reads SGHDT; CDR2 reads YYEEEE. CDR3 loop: CASSLLRDSKTQYNEQFF. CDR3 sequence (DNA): TGTGCCAGCAGCTTGCTTCGGGACTCTAAGACTCAATACAATGAGCAGTTCTTC.